A single T cell receptor (beta chain) is shown here with its context. These data originate in a study of blood T cell repertoires in COVID-19. Study-level background: The United States, Italy and Spain provided the acute and convalescent COVID-19 samples. PBMCs, B-cell-depleted T cells, or T cells were the source of the cDNA or gDNA that made up the material.

Authors' methods: Estimates of nucleated cell counts were drawn from the amplification of reference gene primers. Generated by immunoSEQ multiplex PCR, the TCRdb table keeps only in-frame clones and is missing some. The D gene and trimming were derived from the DNA, and the V and J assignments and clone size from that table. The sample yields some 250,000 clones, about 73% seen once. Material: peripheral blood. The source of this sequence is a woman aged 80 or over with acute or convalescent COVID-19.

CDR3 sequence (DNA): TGTGCCAGCAGCAAAAAGACAGGGGTTGAGGATTCACCCCTCCACTTT. Amino acids: CASSKKTGVEDSPLHF. This chain uses TRBV21-1 with TRBJ1-6; TRBD1, the table's D call, lacks a check against the DNA. TRBV21-1 is listed as a pseudogene. The CDR3 consists of 16 residues.